Here is one T cell receptor (beta chain) with its context. This entry is derived from a study of blood T cell repertoires in COVID-19. About the research overall: From the United States, Italy and Spain came samples of acute and convalescent COVID-19. PBMCs, B-cell-depleted T cells, or T cells were the source of the cDNA or gDNA that made up the material.

The CDR3 runs to 12 residues. Per the germline V gene, CDR1 is SQVTM and CDR2 is ANQGSEA. J lost 3 bases, V lost 7 bases, and 4 bases had no gene match. Original methodology: Amplified reference gene primers provided the basis for estimating nucleated cell counts. The repertoire was sequenced with immunoSEQ multiplex PCR; TCRdb's copy has only in-frame clones and lacks some. D and trimming were read from the DNA, whereas the V and J calls and clone size are those reported in that table. The sample carries some 76,000 clones, roughly four fifths recorded once. Sequencing used peripheral blood. This clonotype was sampled from a human donor in a cohort sampled during active COVID-19. The chain joins TRBV29-1 to TRBJ2-7, with 9 bases matching TRBD2. The DNA of the CDR3 is TGCAGCGCCGGGACTAGCATCTACGAGCAGTACTTC. Its translation is CSAGTSIYEQYF.